This TCR beta chain derives from a study of Ad26.COV2.S vaccination and SARS-CoV-2 variants. Study-wide results and limits: Among vaccine recipients, spike-specific TCR breadth exceeded that of placebo recipients. Similar non-spike TCR breadth was seen in vaccine and placebo recipients.

Note on this clone: What it recognizes is unknown.

The CDR3 totals 15 residues. The V segment lost 1 base and the J segment 5 bases; nucleotides outside the gene matches: 8. Germline loops: CDR1 KGHSH, CDR2 LQKENI. Method: immunoSEQ multiplex PCR; TCRdb's copy keeps in-frame clones and lacks some. The repertoire holds fewer than 500,000 clones, with 90% as singletons. The treatment here: 19 received Ad26.COV2.S at low or high dose, single or two shots; several received placebo; per-sample allocation not given. Sampling happened 63 days after the first vaccine or placebo injection. The sample was peripheral blood, taken in a trial of Ad26.COV2.S vaccine versus placebo. The clonotype was recovered from a person aged 18-60 years who received the Ad26.COV2.S COVID-19 vaccine or a placebo. The genes are TRBV18 and TRBJ2-7, with 7 bases identical to TRBD1. CDR3 bases: TGTGCCAGCTCACCACGACAGGGCCGCGGACACGAGCAGTACTTC. Encoded protein: CASSPRQGRGHEQYF. Full variable domain (missing parts from reference TRBV18 and TRBJ2-7): NAGVMQNPRHLVRRRGQEARLRCSPMKGHSHVYWYRQLPEEGLKFMVYLQKENIIDESGMPKERFSAEFPKEGPSILRIQQVVRGDSAAYFCASSPRQGRGHEQYFGPGTRLTVT.